What follows are 27 T cell receptor beta chains derived from one specimen sequenced in a study of a mutant IDH1 vaccine in newly diagnosed glioma. Their antigens remain unidentified. Time point noted: week 11, during vaccination. The investigators gave 300 ug of mutant IDH1 20-mer peptide in each vaccine dose, together with topical imiquimod. Profiling relied on immunoSEQ multiplex PCR, and the TCRdb table lists in-frame clones only, not all of them. The data show 23,000 or so clones, 70% to 80% seen once. The input for sequencing was PBMCs, taken from a glioma patient whose treatment included an IDH1 peptide vaccine. The receptors derive from a man aged 35 to 55 with glioma.

V usage is TRBV11-3 and J usage is TRBJ2-1; D gene ambiguous. V dropped 1 base and J dropped 7 bases, with 2 bases sitting between them. The CDR3 contains 11 residues. CDR1 is SGHNT and CDR2 is YENEEA in the germline V gene. The CDR3 DNA follows: TGTGCCAGCAGCTTAGGAAATGAGCAGTTCTTC. Protein: CASSLGNEQFF.

The chain recombines TRBV16 with TRBJ2-2; the match to TRBD2 covers 8 bases. Germline lookup yields CDR1 KGHSY and CDR2 FQNENV. Germline trimming cut 5 bases from V and 0 bases from J; bases unmatched to any gene: 5. The CDR3 has 16 amino acids. CDR3 amino acids: CASSGAGGANTGELFF. Here the CDR3 DNA reads TGTGCCAGCAGCGGCGCGGGGGGCGCGAACACCGGGGAGCTGTTTTTT.

The chain has TRBV29-1 and TRBJ1-1; a weak D match, TRBD1 (5 bases). V lost 3 bases and J 8 bases, leaving 19 bases between the germline ends. The CDR3 has 14 amino acids. The germline V gene encodes CDR1 SQVTM and CDR2 ANQGSEA. DNA of the CDR3: TGCAGCGTTGATTTGGGGGGTGGCAGGGTCGAAGCTTTCTTT. It translates to CSVDLGGGRVEAFF.

This CDR3 reads CSVDPSGETQYF. CDR3 DNA: TGCAGCGTTGACCCTAGCGGAGAGACCCAGTACTTC. The chain has TRBV29-1 and TRBJ2-5; 7 bases map to TRBD2. Germline CDR1 is SQVTM and CDR2 is ANQGSEA. The CDR3 contains 12 residues. With V trimmed by 3 bases and J by 4 bases, 2 bases remained unmatched. The full variable domain, in which reference TRBV29-1 and TRBJ2-5 provide the parts outside the CDR3, is SAVISQKPSRDICQRGTSLTIQCQVDSQVTMMFWYRQQPGQSLTLIATANQGSEATYESGFVIDKFPISRPNLTFSTLTVSNMSPEDSSIYLCSVDPSGETQYFGPGTRLLVL.

This clone was counted only a few times. The chain carries TRBV6-5 and TRBJ1-2; 11 bases map to TRBD1. Germline V gives CDR1 MNHEY, CDR2 SVGAGI. The V gene end was trimmed by 5 bases and the J gene end by 5 bases; junction bases not matched to a gene: 7. The CDR3 covers 15 residues. The CDR3 spells CASSGPGTGGYGYTF. DNA for the CDR3: TGTGCCAGCAGTGGGCCCGGGACAGGGGGTTATGGCTACACCTTC.

V usage is TRBV11-2 and J usage is TRBJ2-5, with TRBD2 identical over 9 bases. V shed 1 base and J 2 bases; nucleotides not matched to a gene: 5. This CDR3 is built from 16 residues. Germline CDR1 and CDR2: SGHAT and FQNNGV. The CDR3 nucleotides read TGTGCCAGCAGCTTAGGGACTAGCGTAAGACAAGAGACCCAGTACTTC. It is translated as CASSLGTSVRQETQYF.

The genes are TRBV6-5 and TRBJ2-5; D gene unclear. V was cut by 0 bases and J by 5 bases, with 16 bases left in between. This CDR3 spans 16 amino acids. Germline V gives CDR1 MNHEY, CDR2 SVGAGI. CDR3 sequence: CASSYSGPGRSETQYF. The CDR3 DNA sequence: TGTGCCAGCAGTTACTCGGGTCCAGGTCGGTCGGAGACCCAGTACTTC.

This sequence joins TRBV19 and TRBJ1-2; tentative D call: TRBD1 (5 bases). Germline CDR1 reads LNHDA; CDR2 reads SQIVND (reference sequence). The CDR3 totals 14 residues. V lost 5 bases and J 2 bases, leaving 12 bases between the germline ends. This CDR3 is CASSPYPGNYGYTF. In DNA, the CDR3 is TGTGCCAGTAGTCCATACCCAGGGAACTATGGCTACACCTTC.

J is TRBJ2-5 and V is TRBV10-2, with 8 bases that match TRBD2. Germline V lookup: CDR1 WSHSY, CDR2 SAAADI. The CDR3 contains 15 residues. V lost 6 bases to trimming and J lost 3 bases; unmatched junction nucleotides: 9. CDR3 in DNA: TGCGCCAGCAGGGGGGAACTAGCGGAAAAAGAGACCCAGTACTTC. This encodes CASRGELAEKETQYF.

V and J are TRBV29-1 and TRBJ2-7, with D tentatively TRBD1 (5 bases). This CDR3 spans 14 amino acids. Germline CDR1 is SQVTM and CDR2 is ANQGSEA. Trimming stripped 7 bases from V and 6 bases from J, with 22 bases between. CDR3 protein: CSAAKQGIGREQYF. The CDR3 nucleotides are TGCAGCGCCGCAAAGCAGGGAATCGGTCGCGAGCAGTACTTC.

The V and J genes are TRBV9 and TRBJ1-3, with D maybe TRBD1 (6 bases). Germline CDR1 is SGDLS and CDR2 is YYNGEE. This CDR3 contains 17 residues. The ends were cut back, 6 bases at V and 0 bases at J, with 19 bases in the middle. The CDR3 protein is CASTRSQGQPSGNTIYF. The CDR3 DNA reads as TGTGCCAGCACTCGATCCCAGGGGCAGCCCTCTGGAAACACCATATATTTT. The full variable domain, rest sourced from reference TRBV9 and TRBJ1-3, is DSGVTQTPKHLITATGQRVTLRCSPRSGDLSVYWYQQSLDQGLQFLIQYYNGEERAKGNILERFSAQQFPDLHSELNLSSLELGDSALYFCASTRSQGQPSGNTIYFGEGSWLTVV.

In this sample, this clone turned up a few times. This sequence joins TRBV7-6 and TRBJ2-3; 7 nucleotides match TRBD1. The J segment lost 2 bases and the V segment lost 5 bases, leaving 13 bases of the junction unmatched. Germline CDR1 SGHVS, CDR2 FNYEAQ. This CDR3 is built from 17 residues. Here the CDR3 reads CASSPQLGGRLTDTQYF. CDR3 sequence (DNA): TGTGCCAGCAGCCCGCAACTAGGGGGCCGACTCACAGATACGCAGTATTTT.

The chain is built from TRBV28 and TRBJ2-1; 8 bases match TRBD1. V was clipped by 5 bases and J by 6 bases; unmatched bases: 6. The germline gives CDR1 MDHEN, CDR2 SYDVKM. The CDR3 contains 14 residues. The CDR3 DNA sequence: TGTGCCAGCAGTCCCGTGGACAGGGCCAATGAGCAGTTCTTC. This sequence encodes CASSPVDRANEQFF.

The chain links TRBV11-2 to TRBJ2-7; no clear D. V was cut by 3 bases and J by 3 bases, with 9 bases left in between. The V gene's germline CDR1 is SGHAT and CDR2 FQNNGV. This CDR3 is built from 13 residues. CDR3 sequence (DNA): TGTGCCAGCAGCTTCGCGCCAGACTACGAGCAGTACTTC. This sequence encodes CASSFAPDYEQYF.

This clone showed up just once. V gene TRBV10-3 combines with J gene TRBJ1-1; D may be TRBD1 (5 bases). This CDR3 is 13 amino acids long. V lost 7 bases and J 2 bases, leaving 11 bases between the germline ends. Per the germline V gene, CDR1 is ENHRY and CDR2 is SYGVKD. The CDR3 region is CAITQGPNTEAFF. CDR3 DNA sequence: TGTGCCATCACTCAGGGCCCAAACACTGAAGCTTTCTTT.

The rearrangement links TRBV2 to TRBJ1-3; unclear D gene. Germline V gene data show CDR1 as SNHLY and CDR2 as FYNNEI. V gave up 3 bases and J gave up 0 bases, with 15 bases separating them. The CDR3 runs 17 residues. The CDR3 loop is CASSDFVFSVSGNTIYF. CDR3 coding DNA: TGTGCCAGCAGTGATTTTGTCTTTTCAGTCTCTGGAAACACCATATATTTT. Filled out from reference TRBV2 and TRBJ1-3, the complete variable domain reads EPEVTQTPSHQVTQMGQEVILRCVPISNHLYFYWYRQILGQKVEFLVSFYNNEISEKSEIFDDQFSVERPDGSNFTLKIRSTKLEDSAMYFCASSDFVFSVSGNTIYFGEGSWLTVV.

CDR3 nucleotides: TGTGCCAGCAATATTGGGGGAGTATCAGATACGCAGTATTTT. Its translation: CASNIGGVSDTQYF. The gene calls are TRBV2 and TRBJ2-3, with D perhaps assigned TRBD1 or TRBD2 (5 bases each). V dropped 7 bases and J dropped 4 bases, with 15 bases sitting between them. CDR1 is SNHLY, CDR2 FYNNEI, per germline. This CDR3 is built from 14 residues.

The rearrangement uses TRBV5-1 and TRBJ2-2, with D perhaps TRBD2 (5 bases). Germline assignment: CDR1 SGHRS and CDR2 YFSETQ. The length of the CDR3 is 18 residues. The CDR3 is CGPLGILAASTNTGELFF. CDR3 nucleotides: TGCGGGCCCTTGGGGATCCTTGCTGCTAGCACAAACACCGGGGAGCTGTTTTTT.

This chain joins TRBV27 and TRBJ2-3, with 7 bases fitting TRBD2. This CDR3 spans 17 amino acids. Germline CDR1 is MNHEY and CDR2 is SMNVEV (reference sequence). Losses at the gene ends were 5 bases for V and 2 bases for J; bases not matched to a gene: 13. CDR3 DNA sequence: TGTGCCAGCAGTCCCTTAAGGGCTAGCGGACACACAGATACGCAGTATTTT. It is translated as CASSPLRASGHTDTQYF.

J is TRBJ2-3 and V is TRBV9; 7 bases map to TRBD2. V was clipped by 5 bases and J by 3 bases; unmatched bases: 12. The germline V gene encodes CDR1 SGDLS and CDR2 YYNGEE. The CDR3 runs to 16 residues. The CDR3 sequence is CASRQNLTSLTDTQYF. The CDR3 nucleotides read TGTGCCAGCAGACAAAACTTGACTAGCTTGACAGATACGCAGTATTTT.

The chain employs TRBV12-2 and TRBJ2-3; TRBD2, the table's D call, lacks a check against the DNA. TRBV12-2 is a pseudogene segment. This CDR3 has 15 residues. Here the CDR3 reads CASRMRLDLADTQYF. DNA for the CDR3: TGTGCAAGTCGCATGAGACTAGACCTCGCAGATACGCAGTATTTT.

In its sample, this clone was seen a few times. The V gene is TRBV5-6, the J gene TRBJ2-7; 7 bases map to TRBD2. The CDR3 spans 19 residues. J was trimmed by 3 bases and V by 4 bases; bases with no gene match: 22. Per the germline V gene, CDR1 is SGHDT and CDR2 is YYEEEE. Written as DNA, the CDR3 is TGTGCCAGCAGCACCCCACGGGAGGTTCAAGGACTAGGTGTCTACGAGCAGTACGTC. Protein: CASSTPREVQGLGVYEQYV.

The V and J genes are TRBV5-6 and TRBJ2-2; the match to TRBD1 covers 10 bases. The CDR3 is 14 residues long. V lost 6 bases and J lost 6; bases outside the gene matches: 5. Germline assignment: CDR1 SGHDT and CDR2 YYEEEE. The CDR3 loop reads CASTGTGVPGELFF. In nucleotides, the CDR3 is TGTGCCAGCACCGGGACAGGGGTTCCCGGGGAGCTGTTTTTT.

The chain recombines TRBV18 with TRBJ1-1; 9 bases align to TRBD1. Germline assignment: CDR1 KGHSH and CDR2 LQKENI. The V and J ends lost 5 bases and 5 bases, in that order; junction bases with no gene match: 9. The length of the CDR3 is 15 residues. The CDR3 coding sequence is TGTGCCAGCTCATACGACGGGACAGGGATAACTGAAGCTTTCTTT. Its protein product is CASSYDGTGITEAFF.

This clone is medium-sized in the sample. This chain joins TRBV6-4 and TRBJ1-1; D gene uncertain. V lost 4 bases to trimming and J lost 0 bases, with 6 bases between them. Germline V gives CDR1 MRHNA, CDR2 SNTAGT. The CDR3 is made up of 13 amino acids. Here the CDR3 reads CASSAYLNTEAFF. The CDR3 bases are TGTGCCAGCAGTGCCTACCTGAACACTGAAGCTTTCTTT.

V is TRBV11-3 and J is TRBJ2-5, with D unclear. The CDR3 has 12 residues. V lost 5 bases and J 2 bases, leaving 6 bases between the germline ends. Per the germline V gene, CDR1 is SGHNT and CDR2 is YENEEA. The CDR3 DNA is TGTGCCAGCAGCCCCGGGCAAGAGACCCAGTACTTC. Translation: CASSPGQETQYF.

The V gene is TRBV11-3, the J gene TRBJ2-3; D is ambiguous. Germline V gene lookup returns CDR1 SGHNT and CDR2 YENEEA. The CDR3 has 14 residues. Trimming stripped 4 bases from V and 4 bases from J, with 12 bases between. The CDR3, as DNA: TGTGCCAGCAGCTCAAACTCCAAATCAGATACGCAGTATTTT. Translating gives CASSSNSKSDTQYF.